The rows below give T cell receptor beta chains drawn from one sample of a study of blood T cells in healthy people across ages. MiXCR, run by TCRdb on the 5' RACE reads, gives a single entry per CDR3 protein. Here the sample spans about 320,000 distinct CDR3 sequences, around 27% being singletons. Sequencing used blood. The receptors originated from a woman in her seventies in good health. The CDR3 runs from the conserved cysteine through the conserved F or W. Fields, in order: clone size, J gene, V gene, D gene, CDR3 protein, CDR3 DNA. D genes are given only for firm matches. The listing skips clone size in some rows; elsewhere it reads once, few, many or a size class.

few	TRBJ1-2	TRBV25-1	-	CASSYTENYGYTF	TGTGCCAGCTCTTATACAGAGAACTATGGCTACACCTTC
once	TRBJ1-1	TRBV12-3/TRBV12-4	-	CASSIRTSAEAFF	TGTGCCAGCAGTATCAGGACGTCGGCTGAAGCTTTCTTT
few	TRBJ2-7	TRBV27	-	CASSFYRDRSYEQYF	TGTGCCAGCAGTTTCTACCGGGACCGGTCCTACGAGCAGTACTTC
-	TRBJ2-5	TRBV5-1	-	CASSLGALKETQYF	TGCGCCAGCAGTTTGGGGGCGTTGAAAGAGACCCAGTACTTC
few	TRBJ2-7	TRBV28	-	CASSWVSLYEQYF	TGTGCCAGCAGTTGGGTCAGTCTCTACGAGCAGTACTTC
-	TRBJ2-7	TRBV20-1	-	CSARDISYEQYF	TGCAGTGCCCGGGACATCTCCTACGAGCAGTACTTC
few	TRBJ1-3	TRBV6-2/TRBV6-3	-	CASSISGPSGNTIYF	TGTGCCAGCAGTATCTCCGGGCCATCTGGAAACACCATATATTTT
few	TRBJ1-1	TRBV28	-	CASSFLGWDTEAFF	TGTGCCAGCAGTTTCCTGGGTTGGGACACTGAAGCTTTCTTT
few	TRBJ2-7	TRBV28	-	CASTRFPISYEQYF	TGTGCCAGCACCAGATTTCCCATCTCCTACGAGCAGTACTTC
-	TRBJ1-4	TRBV28	-	CASSFSGAQYEKLFF	TGTGCCAGCAGTTTTAGCGGGGCGCAGTATGAAAAACTGTTTTTT
few	TRBJ2-1	TRBV18	TRBD1	CASSPQGAQYNEQFF	TGTGCCAGCTCACCACAGGGGGCGCAATACAATGAGCAGTTCTTC
-	TRBJ2-5	TRBV20-1	-	CSASVQETQYF	TGCAGTGCTAGCGTACAAGAGACCCAGTACTTC
-	TRBJ1-5	TRBV7-2	-	CASSLYQGGNQPQHF	TGTGCCAGCAGCTTATATCAGGGTGGCAATCAGCCCCAGCATTTT
once	TRBJ2-4	TRBV20-1	-	CSARGPWGVKNIQYF	TGCAGTGCTAGAGGGCCTTGGGGCGTCAAAAACATTCAGTACTTC
many	TRBJ1-2	TRBV6-6	-	CASSQTASYGYTF	TGTGCCAGCAGTCAAACAGCGAGCTATGGCTACACCTTC
-	TRBJ2-6	TRBV2	-	CASSERRGGANVLTF	TGTGCCAGCAGTGAAAGGCGTGGTGGGGCCAACGTCCTGACTTTC
-	TRBJ1-5	TRBV7-9	-	CASSFESSNQPQHF	TGTGCCAGCAGCTTCGAGTCTAGCAATCAGCCCCAGCATTTT
many	TRBJ2-1	TRBV29-1	-	CSVNRGGNEQFF	TGCAGCGTTAACAGGGGGGGCAATGAGCAGTTCTTC
-	TRBJ1-6	TRBV4-1	-	CASSQDMAGYNSPLHF	TGCGCCAGCAGCCAGGACATGGCAGGCTATAATTCACCCCTCCACTTT
few	TRBJ2-7	TRBV20-1	-	CSATGMTIYEQYF	TGCAGTGCTACCGGGATGACCATCTACGAGCAGTACTTC
-	TRBJ2-7	TRBV20-1	TRBD1	CSARDTGTVAYEQYF	TGCAGTGCTAGAGATACCGGGACAGTAGCCTACGAGCAGTACTTC
few	TRBJ2-7	TRBV5-1	-	CASSNQGSGYEQYF	TGCGCCAGCAGCAACCAGGGTTCGGGCTACGAGCAGTACTTC
-	TRBJ2-3	TRBV4-1	-	CASSQAVISTDTQYF	TGCGCCAGCAGCCAAGCGGTTATCAGCACAGATACGCAGTATTTT
many	TRBJ1-1	TRBV5-1	TRBD1	CASSFETGRTEAFF	TGCGCCAGCAGCTTTGAGACAGGGAGAACTGAAGCTTTCTTT
-	TRBJ2-4	TRBV6-1	TRBD1	CASSAGTGGFQYF	TGTGCCAGCAGTGCCGGGACAGGGGGGTTTCAGTACTTC
-	TRBJ1-1	TRBV3-1	TRBD1	CASSQRGTGYKTEAFF	TGTGCCAGCAGCCAACGCGGGACAGGGTATAAAACTGAAGCTTTCTTT
many	TRBJ2-4	TRBV29-1	TRBD2	CSVVGLEGKNIQYF	TGCAGCGTTGTGGGACTAGAGGGAAAAAACATTCAGTACTTC
few	TRBJ1-1	TRBV7-8	-	CASSLAPLSNTEAFF	TGTGCCAGCAGCTTAGCTCCCCTCAGCAACACTGAAGCTTTCTTT
-	TRBJ2-5	TRBV6-5	-	CASSSGRGETQYF	TGTGCCAGCAGTTCGGGCAGGGGAGAGACCCAGTACTTC
few	TRBJ2-7	TRBV20-1	TRBD1	CSASNRGPSTGKPDEQYF	TGCAGTGCTTCGAACCGAGGGCCCTCGACAGGGAAGCCAGACGAGCAGTACTTC
few	TRBJ1-1	TRBV6-6	-	CASSHEGLIDGAFF	TGTGCCAGCAGCCACGAGGGCCTTATCGATGGAGCTTTCTTT
few	TRBJ1-1	TRBV7-2	-	CASSLVRGASSTEAFF	TGTGCCAGCAGCTTAGTCCGGGGGGCTTCGAGCACTGAAGCTTTCTTT
-	TRBJ2-1	TRBV29-1	-	CSVEEKSSYNEQFF	TGCAGCGTTGAAGAAAAGAGCTCCTACAATGAGCAGTTCTTC
few	TRBJ1-4	TRBV6-2/TRBV6-3	-	CASSYSWGSNEKLFF	TGTGCCAGCAGTTACTCCTGGGGCTCGAATGAAAAACTGTTTTTT
few	TRBJ1-4	TRBV10-3	-	CAISDYLDSQGEKLFF	TGTGCCATCAGTGACTACCTGGACTCCCAGGGGGAAAAACTGTTTTTT
few	TRBJ2-1	TRBV11-2	-	CASTKWRDSYNEQFF	TGTGCCAGCACCAAATGGAGAGACTCCTACAATGAGCAGTTCTTC
few	TRBJ2-1	TRBV6-1	-	CASLEGQRYDEQFF	TGTGCCAGCCTAGAAGGACAGCGGTACGATGAGCAGTTCTTC
many	TRBJ2-5	TRBV20-1	-	CSAGGPGKQETQYF	TGCAGTGCTGGGGGTCCGGGGAAGCAAGAGACCCAGTACTTC
-	TRBJ2-5	TRBV5-1	-	CASSFRDWEETQYF	TGCGCCAGCAGCTTCAGAGATTGGGAAGAGACCCAGTACTTC
few	TRBJ2-1	TRBV20-1	TRBD2	CSTSGRARPGVSYNEQFF	TGCAGTACTAGCGGGAGGGCCCGCCCAGGGGTCTCCTACAATGAGCAGTTCTTC
few	TRBJ2-7	TRBV12-3/TRBV12-4	-	CASSLARRSYEQYF	TGTGCCAGCAGTTTAGCGCGACGAAGCTACGAGCAGTACTTC
-	TRBJ1-4	TRBV29-1	-	CSVVASPNEKLFF	TGCAGCGTTGTAGCTTCCCCTAATGAAAAACTGTTTTTT
-	TRBJ1-1	TRBV29-1	TRBD1	CSVLPGTGNYFVNTEAFF	TGCAGCGTCCTCCCCGGGACAGGGAATTATTTCGTGAACACTGAAGCTTTCTTT
few	TRBJ1-5	TRBV4-2	-	CASSQGASSNQPQHF	TGTGCCAGCAGCCAAGGCGCGAGTAGCAATCAGCCCCAGCATTTT
-	TRBJ2-3	TRBV10-2	-	CASSVGTSTDTQYF	TGCGCCAGCAGTGTGGGTACAAGCACAGATACGCAGTATTTT
-	TRBJ1-2	TRBV28	-	CASRRPTGFNGYTF	TGTGCCAGCAGGAGACCTACAGGGTTCAATGGCTACACCTTC
-	TRBJ2-7	TRBV3-1	-	CASSQDMITYEQYF	TGTGCCAGCAGCCAAGATATGATTACCTACGAGCAGTACTTC